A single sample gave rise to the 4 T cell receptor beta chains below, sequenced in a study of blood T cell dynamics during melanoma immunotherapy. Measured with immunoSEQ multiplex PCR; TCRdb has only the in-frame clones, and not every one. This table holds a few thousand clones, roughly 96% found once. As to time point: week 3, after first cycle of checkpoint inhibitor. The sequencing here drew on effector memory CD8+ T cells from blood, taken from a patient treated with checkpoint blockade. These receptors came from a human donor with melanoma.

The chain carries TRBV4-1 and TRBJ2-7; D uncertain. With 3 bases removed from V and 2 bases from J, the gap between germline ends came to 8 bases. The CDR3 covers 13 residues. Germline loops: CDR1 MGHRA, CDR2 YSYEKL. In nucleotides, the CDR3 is TGCGCCAGCAGCCAGCACGGCGCCTACGAGCAGTACTTC. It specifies CASSQHGAYEQYF.

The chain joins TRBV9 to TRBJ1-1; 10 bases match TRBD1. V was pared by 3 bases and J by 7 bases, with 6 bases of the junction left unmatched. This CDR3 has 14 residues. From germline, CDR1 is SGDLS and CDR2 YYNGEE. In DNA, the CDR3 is TGTGCCAGCAGCGGACAGGGGGCGAGGGGTGAAGCTTTCTTT. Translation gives CASSGQGARGEAFF.

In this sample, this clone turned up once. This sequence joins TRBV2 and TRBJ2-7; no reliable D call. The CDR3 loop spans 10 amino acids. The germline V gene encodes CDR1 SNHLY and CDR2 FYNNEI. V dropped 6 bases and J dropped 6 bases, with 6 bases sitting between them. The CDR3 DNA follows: TGTGCCAGCAGCGGACGCGAGCAGTACTTC. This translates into CASSGREQYF. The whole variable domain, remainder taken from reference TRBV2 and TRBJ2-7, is EPEVTQTPSHQVTQMGQEVILRCVPISNHLYFYWYRQILGQKVEFLVSFYNNEISEKSEIFDDQFSVERPDGSNFTLKIRSTKLEDSAMYFCASSGREQYFGPGTRLTVT.

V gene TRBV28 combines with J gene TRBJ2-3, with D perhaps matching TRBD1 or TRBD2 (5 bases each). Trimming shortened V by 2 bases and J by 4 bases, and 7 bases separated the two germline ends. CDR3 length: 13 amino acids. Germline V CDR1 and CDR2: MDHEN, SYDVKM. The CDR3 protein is CASSLGGADTQYF. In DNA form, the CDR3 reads TGTGCCAGCAGTTTAGGGGGTGCAGATACGCAGTATTTT.